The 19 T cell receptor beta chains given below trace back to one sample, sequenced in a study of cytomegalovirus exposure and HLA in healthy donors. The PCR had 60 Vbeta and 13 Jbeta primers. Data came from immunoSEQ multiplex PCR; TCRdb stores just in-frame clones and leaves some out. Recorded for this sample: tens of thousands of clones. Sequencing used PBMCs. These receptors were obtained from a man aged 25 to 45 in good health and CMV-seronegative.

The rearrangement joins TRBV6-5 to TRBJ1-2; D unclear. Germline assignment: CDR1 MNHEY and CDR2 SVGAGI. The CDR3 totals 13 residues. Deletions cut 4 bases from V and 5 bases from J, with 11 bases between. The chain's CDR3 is CASSWAVGYGYTF. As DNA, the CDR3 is TGTGCCAGCAGTTGGGCAGTTGGTTATGGCTACACCTTC.

CDR3 in DNA: TGTGCCAGCAGCTTAGATTCGGCCCTGCGGAGTGAAAACATTCAGTACTTC. Translating it yields CASSLDSALRSENIQYF. V gene TRBV11-2 combines with J gene TRBJ2-4; D is ambiguous. Trimming stripped 0 bases from V and 5 bases from J, with 17 bases between. The length of the CDR3 is 17 residues. From germline, CDR1 is SGHAT and CDR2 FQNNGV.

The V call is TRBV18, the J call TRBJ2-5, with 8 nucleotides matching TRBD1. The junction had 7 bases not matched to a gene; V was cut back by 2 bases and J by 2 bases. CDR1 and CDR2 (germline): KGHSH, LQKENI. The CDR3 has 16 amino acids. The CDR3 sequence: CASSPTGGTGQETQYF. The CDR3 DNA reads TGTGCCAGCTCACCAACGGGCGGGACAGGACAAGAGACCCAGTACTTC.

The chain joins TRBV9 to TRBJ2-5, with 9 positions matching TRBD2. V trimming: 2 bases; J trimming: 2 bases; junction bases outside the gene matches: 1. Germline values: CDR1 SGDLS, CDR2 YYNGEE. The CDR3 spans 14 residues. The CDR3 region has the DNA TGTGCCAGCAGCGTCCTAGCGGGGCAAGAGACCCAGTACTTC. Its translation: CASSVLAGQETQYF.

CDR3 in amino acids: CASSPRGIGGTEAFF. The CDR3 nucleotides read TGTGCCAGCAGCCCCCGGGGGATTGGGGGGACTGAAGCTTTCTTT. V is TRBV7-9 and J is TRBJ1-1; D perhaps matches TRBD1 (5 bases). Germline CDR1 is SEHNR and CDR2 is FQNEAQ (reference sequence). V shed 5 bases and J shed 5 bases, with 18 bases lying between them. The CDR3 extends over 15 amino acids.

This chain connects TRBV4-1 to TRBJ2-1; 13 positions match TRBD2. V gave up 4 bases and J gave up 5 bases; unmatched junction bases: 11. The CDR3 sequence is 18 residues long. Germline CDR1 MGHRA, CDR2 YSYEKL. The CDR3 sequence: CASSPDSTSGRTDNEQFF. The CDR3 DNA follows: TGCGCCAGCAGCCCCGACTCGACTAGCGGGAGGACTGACAATGAGCAGTTCTTC.

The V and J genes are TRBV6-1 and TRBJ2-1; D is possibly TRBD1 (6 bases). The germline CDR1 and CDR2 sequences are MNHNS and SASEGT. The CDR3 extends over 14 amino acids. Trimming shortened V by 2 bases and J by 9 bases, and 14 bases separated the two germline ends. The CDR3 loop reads CASSELAGAAEQFF. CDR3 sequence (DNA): TGTGCCAGCAGTGAATTGGCAGGGGCTGCTGAGCAGTTCTTC.

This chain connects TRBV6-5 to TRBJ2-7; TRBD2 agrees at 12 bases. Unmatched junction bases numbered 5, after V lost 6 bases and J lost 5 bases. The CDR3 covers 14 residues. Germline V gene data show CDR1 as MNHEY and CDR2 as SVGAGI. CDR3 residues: CASRSGLAGNEQYF. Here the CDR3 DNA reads TGTGCCAGCAGATCCGGACTAGCGGGAAACGAGCAGTACTTC.

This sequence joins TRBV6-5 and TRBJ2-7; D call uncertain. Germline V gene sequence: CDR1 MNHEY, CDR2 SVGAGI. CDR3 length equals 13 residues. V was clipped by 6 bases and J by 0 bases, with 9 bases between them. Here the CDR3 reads CASSAPGSYEQYF. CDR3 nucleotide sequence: TGTGCCAGCAGCGCCCCGGGCTCCTACGAGCAGTACTTC.

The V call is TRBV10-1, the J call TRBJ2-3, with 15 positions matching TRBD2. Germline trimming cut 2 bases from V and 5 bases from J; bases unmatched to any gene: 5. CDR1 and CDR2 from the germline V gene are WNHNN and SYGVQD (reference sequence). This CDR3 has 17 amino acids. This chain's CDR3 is CASSEGLAGGPRDTQYF. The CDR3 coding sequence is TGCGCCAGCAGTGAGGGACTAGCGGGAGGGCCGCGAGATACGCAGTATTTT.

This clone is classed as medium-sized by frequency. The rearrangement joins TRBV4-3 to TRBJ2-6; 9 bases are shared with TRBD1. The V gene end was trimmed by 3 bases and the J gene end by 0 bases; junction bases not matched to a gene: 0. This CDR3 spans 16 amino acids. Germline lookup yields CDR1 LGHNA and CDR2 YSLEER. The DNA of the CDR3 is TGCGCCAGCAGCCAGACAGGGGGCTCTGGGGCCAACGTCCTGACTTTC. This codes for CASSQTGGSGANVLTF.

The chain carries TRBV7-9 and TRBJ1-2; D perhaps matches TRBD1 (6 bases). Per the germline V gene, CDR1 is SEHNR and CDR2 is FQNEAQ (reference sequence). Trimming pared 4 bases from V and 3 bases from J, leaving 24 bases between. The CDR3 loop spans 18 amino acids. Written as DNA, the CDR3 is TGTGCCAGCAGCTCTCACAGGGACCCCTTCAGTGATTACTATGGCTACACCTTC. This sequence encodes CASSSHRDPFSDYYGYTF.

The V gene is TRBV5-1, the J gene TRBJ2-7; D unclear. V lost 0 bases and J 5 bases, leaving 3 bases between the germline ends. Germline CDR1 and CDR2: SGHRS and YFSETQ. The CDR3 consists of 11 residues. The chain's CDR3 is CASSLANEQYF. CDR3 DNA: TGCGCCAGCAGCTTGGCCAACGAGCAGTACTTC.

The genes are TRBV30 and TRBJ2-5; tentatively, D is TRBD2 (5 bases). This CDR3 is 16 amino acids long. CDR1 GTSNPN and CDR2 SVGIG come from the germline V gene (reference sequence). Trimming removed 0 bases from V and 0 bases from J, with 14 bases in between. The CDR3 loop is CAWSVSGRRYQETQYF. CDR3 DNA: TGTGCCTGGAGTGTATCGGGCAGGAGGTACCAAGAGACCCAGTACTTC.

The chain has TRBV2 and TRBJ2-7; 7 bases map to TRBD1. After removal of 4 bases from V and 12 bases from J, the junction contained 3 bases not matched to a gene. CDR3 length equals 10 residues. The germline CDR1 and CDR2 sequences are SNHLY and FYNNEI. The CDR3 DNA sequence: TGTGCCAGCAGTGGGACAGGTCGGTACTTC. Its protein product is CASSGTGRYF.

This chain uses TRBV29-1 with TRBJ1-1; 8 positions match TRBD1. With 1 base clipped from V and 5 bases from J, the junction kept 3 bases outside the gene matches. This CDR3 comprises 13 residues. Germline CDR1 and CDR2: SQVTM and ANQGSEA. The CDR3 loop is CSVEGTGRTEAFF. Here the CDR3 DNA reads TGCAGCGTTGAAGGGACAGGGAGAACTGAAGCTTTCTTT. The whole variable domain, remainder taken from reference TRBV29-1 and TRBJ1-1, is SAVISQKPSRDICQRGTSLTIQCQVDSQVTMMFWYRQQPGQSLTLIATANQGSEATYESGFVIDKFPISRPNLTFSTLTVSNMSPEDSSIYLCSVEGTGRTEAFFGQGTRLTVV.

CDR3 region: CASTDSGGGYTF. In DNA, the CDR3 is TGTGCCAGCACCGACTCGGGGGGTGGCTACACCTTC. V and J are TRBV6-5 and TRBJ1-2; tentative D call: TRBD1 (5 bases). The CDR3 loop spans 12 amino acids. V lost 7 bases and J 7 bases, leaving 13 bases between the germline ends. Germline CDR1 is MNHEY and CDR2 is SVGAGI.

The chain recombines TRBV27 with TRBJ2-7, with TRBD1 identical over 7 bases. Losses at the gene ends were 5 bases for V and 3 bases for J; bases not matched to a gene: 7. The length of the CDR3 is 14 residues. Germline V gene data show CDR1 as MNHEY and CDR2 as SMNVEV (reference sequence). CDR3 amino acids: CASSPRDRNYEQYF. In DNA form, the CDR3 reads TGTGCCAGCAGTCCCCGGGACAGAAACTACGAGCAGTACTTC.

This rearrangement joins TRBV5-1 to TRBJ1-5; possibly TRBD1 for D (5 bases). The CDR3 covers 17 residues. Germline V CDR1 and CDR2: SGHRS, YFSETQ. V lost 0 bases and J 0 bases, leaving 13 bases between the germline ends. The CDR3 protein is CASSLGKGLYSNQPQHF. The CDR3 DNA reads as TGCGCCAGCAGCTTGGGGAAGGGGCTCTATAGCAATCAGCCCCAGCATTTT. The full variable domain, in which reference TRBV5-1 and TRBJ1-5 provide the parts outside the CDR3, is KAGVTQTPRYLIKTRGQQVTLSCSPISGHRSVSWYQQTPGQGLQFLFEYFSETQRNKGNFPGRFSGRQFSNSRSEMNVSTLELGDSALYLCASSLGKGLYSNQPQHFGDGTRLSIL.